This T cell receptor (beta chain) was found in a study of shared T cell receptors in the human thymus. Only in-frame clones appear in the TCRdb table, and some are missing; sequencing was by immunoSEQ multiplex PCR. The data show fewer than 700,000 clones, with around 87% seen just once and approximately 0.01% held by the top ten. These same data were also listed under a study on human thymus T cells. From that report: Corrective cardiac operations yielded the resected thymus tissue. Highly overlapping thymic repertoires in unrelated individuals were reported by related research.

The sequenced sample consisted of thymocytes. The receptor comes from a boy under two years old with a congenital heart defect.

The CDR3 sequence: CASSQKAPGLLNEQFF. The CDR3 nucleotides read TGTGCCAGCAGCCAAAAAGCTCCGGGACTACTTAATGAGCAGTTCTTC. The chain uses TRBV4-2 and TRBJ2-1, with 7 bases aligning to TRBD2. The CDR3 totals 16 residues. The J segment lost 7 bases and the V segment lost 2 bases, leaving 11 bases of the junction unmatched. The V gene's germline CDR1 is LGHNA and CDR2 YNFKEQ.